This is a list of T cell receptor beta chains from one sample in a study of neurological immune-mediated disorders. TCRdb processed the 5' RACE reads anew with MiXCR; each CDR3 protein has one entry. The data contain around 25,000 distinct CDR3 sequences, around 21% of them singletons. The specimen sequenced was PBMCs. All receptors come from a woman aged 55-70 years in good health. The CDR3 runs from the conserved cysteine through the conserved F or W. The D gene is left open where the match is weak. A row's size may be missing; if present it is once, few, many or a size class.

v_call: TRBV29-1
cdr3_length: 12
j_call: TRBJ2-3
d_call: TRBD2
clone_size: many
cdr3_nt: TGCAGCGTGGAGCGGGAGACAGATACGCAGTATTTT
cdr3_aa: CSVERETDTQYF

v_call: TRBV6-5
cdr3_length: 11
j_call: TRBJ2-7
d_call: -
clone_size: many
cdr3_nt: TGTGCCAGCAAGACCTCCTACGAGCAGTACTTC
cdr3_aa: CASKTSYEQYF

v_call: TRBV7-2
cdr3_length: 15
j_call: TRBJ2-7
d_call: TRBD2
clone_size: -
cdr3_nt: TGTGCCAGCAGCCTATCTAGCGGGAGTAGGTACGAGCAGTACTTC
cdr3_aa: CASSLSSGSRYEQYF

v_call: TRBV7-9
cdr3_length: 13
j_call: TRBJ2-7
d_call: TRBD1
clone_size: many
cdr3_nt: TGTGCCAGCAGCTTCAGGGGGCCCTACGAGCAGTACTTC
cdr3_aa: CASSFRGPYEQYF

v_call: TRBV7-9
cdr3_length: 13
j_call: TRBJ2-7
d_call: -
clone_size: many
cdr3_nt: TGTGCCAGCAGCTTTGTTGAAGACACCGAGCAGTACTTC
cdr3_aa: CASSFVEDTEQYF

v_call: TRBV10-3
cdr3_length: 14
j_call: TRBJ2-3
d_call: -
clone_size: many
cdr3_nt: TGTGCCATCAGTGCGCTTCAGACCACAGATACGCAGTATTTT
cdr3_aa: CAISALQTTDTQYF

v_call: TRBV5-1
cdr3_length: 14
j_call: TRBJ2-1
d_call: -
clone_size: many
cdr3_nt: TGCGCCAGCAGCTTGGAGGCTCCCGACAATGAGCAGTTCTTC
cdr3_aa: CASSLEAPDNEQFF

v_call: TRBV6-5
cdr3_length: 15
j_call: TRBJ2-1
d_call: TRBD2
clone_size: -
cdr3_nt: TGTGCCAGCAGGAAAACAGGGACTAGCTACAATGAGCAGTTCTTC
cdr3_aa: CASRKTGTSYNEQFF

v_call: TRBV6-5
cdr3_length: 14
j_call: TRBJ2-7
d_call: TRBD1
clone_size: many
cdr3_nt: TGTGCCAGCAGCCCGGGACAGGGCCTCTACGAGCAGTACTTC
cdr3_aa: CASSPGQGLYEQYF

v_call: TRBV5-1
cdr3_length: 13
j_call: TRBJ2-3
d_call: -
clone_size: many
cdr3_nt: TGCGCCAGCCGACTCGACTCCTCGGATACGCAGTATTTT
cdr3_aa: CASRLDSSDTQYF

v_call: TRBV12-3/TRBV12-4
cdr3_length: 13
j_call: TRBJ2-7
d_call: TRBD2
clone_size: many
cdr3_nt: TGTGCCAGCAGTAAGCGGGGGGGCGACGAGCAGTACTTC
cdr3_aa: CASSKRGGDEQYF

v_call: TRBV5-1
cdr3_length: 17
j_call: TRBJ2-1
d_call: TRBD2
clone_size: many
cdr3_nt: TGCGCCAGCAGCTTGGTTATTAGTGGGCTAGCGGATAAAGAGCAGTTCTTC
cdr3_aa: CASSLVISGLADKEQFF

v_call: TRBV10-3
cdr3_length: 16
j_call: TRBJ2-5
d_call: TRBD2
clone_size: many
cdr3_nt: TGTGCCATCAGTGAGTCGACTAGCGGGAGTGGCGAGACCCAGTACTTC
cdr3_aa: CAISESTSGSGETQYF

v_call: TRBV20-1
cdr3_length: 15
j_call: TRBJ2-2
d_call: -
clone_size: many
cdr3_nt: TGCAGTGCTAGGTTGAGGGGCACGAACACCGGGGAGCTGTTTTTT
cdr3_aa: CSARLRGTNTGELFF

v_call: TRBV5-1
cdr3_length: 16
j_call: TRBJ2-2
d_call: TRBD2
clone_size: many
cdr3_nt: TGCGCCAGCAGCTTGTTGAGCGGGAGGAACACCGGGGAGCTGTTTTTT
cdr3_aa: CASSLLSGRNTGELFF

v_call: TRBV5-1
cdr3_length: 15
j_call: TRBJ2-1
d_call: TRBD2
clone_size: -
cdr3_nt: TGCGCCAGCAGCTTGAAACTAGCGGGAGACAATGAGCAGTTCTTC
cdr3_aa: CASSLKLAGDNEQFF

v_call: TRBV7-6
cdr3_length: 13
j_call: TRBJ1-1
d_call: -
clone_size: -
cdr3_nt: TGTGCCAGCAGCTTGGGGCAGAACACTGAAGGTTTCTTT
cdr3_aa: CASSLGQNTEGFF

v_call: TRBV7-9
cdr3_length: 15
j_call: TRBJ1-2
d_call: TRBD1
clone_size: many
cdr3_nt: TGTGCCAGCTCCGGGGGGCAGGGGGCAAACTATGGCTACACCTTC
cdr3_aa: CASSGGQGANYGYTF

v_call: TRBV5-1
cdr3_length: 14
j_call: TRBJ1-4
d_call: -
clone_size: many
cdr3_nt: TGCGCCAGCAGGTCGGGGCAGTTCGAAAAAAAACTGTTTTTT
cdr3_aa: CASRSGQFEKKLFF

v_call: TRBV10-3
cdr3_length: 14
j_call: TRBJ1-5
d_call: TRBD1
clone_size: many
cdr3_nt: TGTGCCATCAGCGAACAGGGGTCGAATCAGCCCCAGCATTTT
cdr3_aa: CAISEQGSNQPQHF

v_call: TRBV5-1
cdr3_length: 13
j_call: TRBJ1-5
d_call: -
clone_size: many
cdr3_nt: TGCGCCAGCAGCTTGGGGGATGGTCAGCCCCAGCATTTT
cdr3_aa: CASSLGDGQPQHF

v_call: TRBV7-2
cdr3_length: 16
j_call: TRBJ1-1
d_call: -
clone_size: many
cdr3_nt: TGTGCCAGCAGCATCGTGTCTGTTCGGGCGGGCACTGAAGCTTTCTTT
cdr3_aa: CASSIVSVRAGTEAFF

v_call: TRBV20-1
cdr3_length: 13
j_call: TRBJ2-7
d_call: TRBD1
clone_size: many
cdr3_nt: TGCAGTGCTGGGGGACAGGGAAGTGGAGAGCAGTACTTC
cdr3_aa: CSAGGQGSGEQYF

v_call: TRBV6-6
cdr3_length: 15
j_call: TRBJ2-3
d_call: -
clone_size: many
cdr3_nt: TGTGCCAGCAGTTACGACGGGGCTCCCACAGATACGCAGTATTTT
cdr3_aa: CASSYDGAPTDTQYF

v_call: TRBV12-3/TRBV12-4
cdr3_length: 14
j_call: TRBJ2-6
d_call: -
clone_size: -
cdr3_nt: TGTGCCAGCAGTTTCGACTCTGGGGCCAACGTCCTGACTTTC
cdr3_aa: CASSFDSGANVLTF

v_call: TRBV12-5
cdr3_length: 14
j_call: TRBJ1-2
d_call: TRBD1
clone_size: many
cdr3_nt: TGTGCTAGTGGTTTGGGTACAGGGGGCATTGGCTACACCTTC
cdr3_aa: CASGLGTGGIGYTF

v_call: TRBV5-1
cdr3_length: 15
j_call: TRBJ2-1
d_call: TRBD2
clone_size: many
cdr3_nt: TGCGCCAGCAGCCCCCTAGCGGGATCCGAGGGTGAGCAGTTCTTC
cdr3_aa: CASSPLAGSEGEQFF

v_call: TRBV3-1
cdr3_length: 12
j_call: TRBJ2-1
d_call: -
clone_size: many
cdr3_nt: TGTGCCAGCAGCCGGTTGGGTAATGAGCAGTTCTTC
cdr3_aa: CASSRLGNEQFF

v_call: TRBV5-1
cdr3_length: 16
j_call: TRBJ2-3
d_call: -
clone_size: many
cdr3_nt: TGCGCCAGCAGCTACGGACCCTCCAATCCAACAGATACGCAGTATTTT
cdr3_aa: CASSYGPSNPTDTQYF

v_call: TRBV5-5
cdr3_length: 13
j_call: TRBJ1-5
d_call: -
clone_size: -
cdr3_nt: TGTGCCAGCAGCTCTGAGAGCAATCAGCCCCAGCATTTT
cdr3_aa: CASSSESNQPQHF

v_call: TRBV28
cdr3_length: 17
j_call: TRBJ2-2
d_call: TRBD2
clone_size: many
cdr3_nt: TGTGCCAGCAGTGAACTGGGCGGGAGACGAGGCACCGGGGAGCTGTTTTTT
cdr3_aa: CASSELGGRRGTGELFF

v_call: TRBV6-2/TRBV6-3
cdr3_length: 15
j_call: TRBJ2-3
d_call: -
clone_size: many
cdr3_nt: TGTGCCAGCAGTTACCAGAGAGGGTTGCGGGATACGCAGTATTTT
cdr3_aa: CASSYQRGLRDTQYF

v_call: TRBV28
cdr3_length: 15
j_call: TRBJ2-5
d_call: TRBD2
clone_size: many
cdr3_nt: TGTGCCAGCAGTTCCCTGACTAGCGAGCAAGAGACCCAGTACTTC
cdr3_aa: CASSSLTSEQETQYF

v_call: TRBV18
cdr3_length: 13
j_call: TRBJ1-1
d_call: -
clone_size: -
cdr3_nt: TGTGCCAGCTCCCAAGCCCAGAACACTGAAGCTTTCTTT
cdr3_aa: CASSQAQNTEAFF

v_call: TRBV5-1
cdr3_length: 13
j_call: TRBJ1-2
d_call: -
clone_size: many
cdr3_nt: TGCGCCAGCAGCCTTCGAGAGGTTGGGGGCTACACCTTC
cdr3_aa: CASSLREVGGYTF

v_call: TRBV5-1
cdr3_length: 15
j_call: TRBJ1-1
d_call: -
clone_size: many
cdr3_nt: TGCGCCAGCAGCCCAAGTCCAGGGTCTCGCCCCGAAGCTTTCTTT
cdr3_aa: CASSPSPGSRPEAFF

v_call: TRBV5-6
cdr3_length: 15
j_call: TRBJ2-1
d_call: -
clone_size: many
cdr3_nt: TGTGCCAGCAGCCTGCCGCAGGGGGGTAGGAATGAGCAGTTCTTC
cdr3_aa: CASSLPQGGRNEQFF

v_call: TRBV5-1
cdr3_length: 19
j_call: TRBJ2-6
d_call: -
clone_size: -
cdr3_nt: TGCGCCAGCAGCCCAAACTGGCTCAGGCGGGGCACTGGGGCCAACGTCCTGACTTTC
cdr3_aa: CASSPNWLRRGTGANVLTF

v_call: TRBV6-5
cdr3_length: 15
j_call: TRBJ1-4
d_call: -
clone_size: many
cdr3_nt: TGTGCCAGCAGACGCGAACCCACCCCTGAAGAAAAACTGTTTTTT
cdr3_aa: CASRREPTPEEKLFF

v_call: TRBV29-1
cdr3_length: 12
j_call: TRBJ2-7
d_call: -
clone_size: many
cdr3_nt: TGCAGCGTTGAAGAGGGTACCTACGAGCAGTACTTC
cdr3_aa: CSVEEGTYEQYF

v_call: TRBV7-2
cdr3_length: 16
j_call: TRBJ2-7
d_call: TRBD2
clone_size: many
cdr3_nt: TGTGCCAGCAGCGCCCAGACTAGCGGGGCGCCCTACGAGCAGTACTTC
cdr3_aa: CASSAQTSGAPYEQYF

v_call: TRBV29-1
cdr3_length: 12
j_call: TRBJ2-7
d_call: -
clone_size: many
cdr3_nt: TGCAGCGTGGCGGACAGCTACTACGAGCAGTACTTC
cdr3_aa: CSVADSYYEQYF

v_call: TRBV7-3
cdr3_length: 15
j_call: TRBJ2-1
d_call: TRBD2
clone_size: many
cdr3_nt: TGTGCCAGCAGCGTCGGGACTAGCGGATACAATGAGCAGTTCTTC
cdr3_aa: CASSVGTSGYNEQFF

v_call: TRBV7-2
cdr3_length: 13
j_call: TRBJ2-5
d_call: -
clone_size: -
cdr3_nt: TGTGCCAGCACCGACGGGTGGGAAGAGACCCAGTACTTC
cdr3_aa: CASTDGWEETQYF

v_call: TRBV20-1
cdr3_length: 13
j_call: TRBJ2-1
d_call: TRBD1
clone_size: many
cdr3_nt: TGCAGTGCAAACAGGGGGTCCTACAATGAGCAGTTCTTC
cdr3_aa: CSANRGSYNEQFF

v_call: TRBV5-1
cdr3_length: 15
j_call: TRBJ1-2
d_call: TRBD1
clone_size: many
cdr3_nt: TGCGCCAGCAGCTTCGAGGGACAGGGCTTCTATGGCTACACCTTC
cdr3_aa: CASSFEGQGFYGYTF

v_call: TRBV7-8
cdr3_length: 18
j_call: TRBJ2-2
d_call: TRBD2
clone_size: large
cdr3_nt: TGTGCCAGCAGCTCTACGGGACTAACCCATGCGAACACCGGGGAGCTGTTTTTT
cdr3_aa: CASSSTGLTHANTGELFF

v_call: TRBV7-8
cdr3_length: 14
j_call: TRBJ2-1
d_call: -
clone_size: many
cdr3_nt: TGTGCCAGCAGCTTAGGACAGATTTACAATGAGCAGTTCTTC
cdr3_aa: CASSLGQIYNEQFF

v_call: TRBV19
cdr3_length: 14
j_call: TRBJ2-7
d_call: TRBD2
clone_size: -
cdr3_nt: TGTGCCAGTAGTGGTAGCGGGAGGGCCCGGGAGCAGTACTTC
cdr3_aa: CASSGSGRAREQYF

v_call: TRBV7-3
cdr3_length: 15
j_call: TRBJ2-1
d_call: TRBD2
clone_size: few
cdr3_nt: TGTGCCAGCAGCCCACTAGCGGGGGGGCGGGATGAGCAGTTCTTC
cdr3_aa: CASSPLAGGRDEQFF

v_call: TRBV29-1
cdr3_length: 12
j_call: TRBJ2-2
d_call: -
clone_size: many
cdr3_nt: TGCAGCGTTGTTCTACCCACCGGGGAGCTGTTTTTT
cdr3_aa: CSVVLPTGELFF

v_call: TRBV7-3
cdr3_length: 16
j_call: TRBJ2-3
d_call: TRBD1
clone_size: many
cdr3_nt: TGTGCCAGCAGTCAGACCGGGACAGGGAACACAGATACGCAGTATTTT
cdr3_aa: CASSQTGTGNTDTQYF